This T cell receptor beta chain was captured by sequencing in a study of shared clonotypes between healthy human individuals. The CDR3 is 11 amino acids. Germline CDR1 is MNHEY and CDR2 is SVGAGI. V gave up 5 bases and J gave up 6 bases, with 6 bases separating them. This table comes from immunoSEQ multiplex PCR, and its TCRdb copy is limited to in-frame clones, with some not included. Of approximately 740,000 clones listed, around 72% are singletons. This TCR was sampled from a woman aged 25 to 39 in good health. V and J are TRBV6-5 and TRBJ2-3; D gene unclear. Sequencing was carried out using memory CD4+ T cells sorted from blood. Indicated subset: CD45RA-negative fraction. The chain's CDR3 is CASSLFDTQYF. CDR3 DNA sequence: TGTGCCAGCAGTCTCTTTGATACGCAGTATTTT.